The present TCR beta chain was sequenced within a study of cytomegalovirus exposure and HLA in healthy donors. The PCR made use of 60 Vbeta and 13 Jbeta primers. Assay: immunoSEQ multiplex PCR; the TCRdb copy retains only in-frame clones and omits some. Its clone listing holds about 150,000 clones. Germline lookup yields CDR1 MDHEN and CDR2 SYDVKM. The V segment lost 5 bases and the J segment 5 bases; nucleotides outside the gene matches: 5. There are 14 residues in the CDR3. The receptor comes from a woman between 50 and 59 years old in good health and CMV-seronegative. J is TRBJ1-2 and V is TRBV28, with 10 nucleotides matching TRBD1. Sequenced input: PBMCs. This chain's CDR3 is CASSTGTGVYGYTF. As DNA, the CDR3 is TGTGCCAGCAGTACCGGGACAGGGGTGTATGGCTACACCTTC.